The clone carrying this TCR beta chain was counted between two and nine times. As yet, its antigen is unknown. This sample stems from a study of beta chain features in type 1 diabetes. Whole-study findings and limits: In comparison with healthy donors, patients had naive, central memory and Treg TCRB repertoires that appeared more similar. Researchers report that Type 1 diabetes patients had moderately but significantly shorter TCRB CDR3s across all four CD4+ subsets.

Investigators reverse transcribed all isolated RNA, so they sequenced expressed TCRB transcripts. Assay: immunoSEQ multiplex PCR; the TCRdb copy retains only in-frame clones and omits some. Of over 25,000 clones in the sample, approximately 51% were seen once. This CDR3 comprises 13 residues. V shed 8 bases and J 0 bases; nucleotides not matched to a gene: 2. Germline CDR1 is SQVTM and CDR2 is ANQGSEA. A heparinised blood draw that averaged about 120 mL was obtained once from each donor. This chain connects TRBV29-1 to TRBJ2-1, with 9 bases aligning to TRBD2. Input material: Tregs from blood. This TCR was recovered from a woman aged 18-35 years with type 1 diabetes. CDR3 loop: CSTGLASYNEQFF. CDR3 bases: TGCAGCACGGGACTAGCCTCCTACAATGAGCAGTTCTTC.